The entry below gives a single TCR beta chain sequence along with its context. The data derive from a study of blood T cell repertoires in COVID-19. About the study: COVID-19 samples from acute and convalescent phases originated in the United States, Italy and Spain. Sources were T cells, B-cell-depleted T cells, or PBMCs; the material itself was cDNA or gDNA.

Measured with immunoSEQ multiplex PCR; TCRdb has only the in-frame clones, and not every one. The data show just under 65,000 clones, around 82% seen once. V was trimmed by 1 base and J by 6 bases, leaving 12 bases between them. Germline assignment: CDR1 SGHNT and CDR2 YYREEE (reference sequence). The CDR3 sequence is 14 residues long. Material: peripheral blood. This rearrangement joins TRBV5-4 to TRBJ2-3; a possible D gene is TRBD1 (5 bases). The sequence came from a man in his sixties with COVID-19, enrolled during active disease. Written as DNA, the CDR3 is TGTGCCAGCAGCTTGCAGACAGTCCGTGATACGCAGTATTTT. Its translation: CASSLQTVRDTQYF.